This TCR beta chain was sequenced in a study of PD-L1 blockade in urothelial cancer. Study information: Atezolizumab was started by patients around 2014 at 1,200 mg intravenously every 3 weeks. Prior regimens of chemotherapy numbered 0 to 3 per patient.

A spike-in of synthetic TCR analog templates was added to each PCR. Measured with immunoSEQ multiplex PCR; TCRdb has only the in-frame clones, and not every one. The sample holds about 48,000 clones; around 87% are singletons and the top ten take roughly a tenth. Time point denoted: peripheral blood 6 weeks after treatment start. Trimming took 1 base from V and 7 from J; bases not matched to a gene: 7. CDR1 and CDR2 (germline): LNHDA, SQIVND (reference sequence). The CDR3 runs 15 residues. The sequence was obtained from a man aged 60 to 75 with urothelial cancer. The sequenced sample was PBMCs, obtained around atezolizumab (anti-PD-L1) treatment. This chain uses TRBV19 with TRBJ2-7; 10 bases align to TRBD2. The CDR3 coding sequence is TGTGCCAGTAGTATAGCCGCAGCGGGGGGGGATGAGCAGTACTTC. Its protein is CASSIAAAGGDEQYF.